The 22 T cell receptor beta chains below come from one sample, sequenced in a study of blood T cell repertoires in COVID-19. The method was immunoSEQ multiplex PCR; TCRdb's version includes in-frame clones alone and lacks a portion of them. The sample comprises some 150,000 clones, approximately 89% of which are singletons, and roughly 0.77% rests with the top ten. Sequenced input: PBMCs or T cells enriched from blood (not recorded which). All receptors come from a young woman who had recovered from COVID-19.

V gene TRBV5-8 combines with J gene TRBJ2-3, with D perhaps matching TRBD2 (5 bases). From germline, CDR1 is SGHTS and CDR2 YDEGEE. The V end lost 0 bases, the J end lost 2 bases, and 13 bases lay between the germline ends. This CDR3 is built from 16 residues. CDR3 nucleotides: TGTGCCAGCAGCTTGGGGGCTAGCAAGTCCACAGATACGCAGTATTTT. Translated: CASSLGASKSTDTQYF.

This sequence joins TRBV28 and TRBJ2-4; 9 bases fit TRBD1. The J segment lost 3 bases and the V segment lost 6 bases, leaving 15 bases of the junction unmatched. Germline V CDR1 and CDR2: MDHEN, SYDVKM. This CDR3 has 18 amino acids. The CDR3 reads CASSQPPGQGYLKNIQYF. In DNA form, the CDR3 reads TGTGCCAGCAGCCAACCCCCGGGACAGGGTTACCTCAAAAACATTCAGTACTTC.

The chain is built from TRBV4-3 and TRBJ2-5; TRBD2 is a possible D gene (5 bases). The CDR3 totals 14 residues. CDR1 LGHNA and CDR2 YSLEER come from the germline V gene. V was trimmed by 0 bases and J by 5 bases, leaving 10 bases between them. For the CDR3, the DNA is TGCGCCAGCAGCCAAGATGTGGGAGTGGAGACCCAGTACTTC. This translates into CASSQDVGVETQYF.

For the CDR3, the DNA is TGTGCCAGCAGCTCCAGGACTAGCGAGGGGGAGACCCAGTACTTC. Translated, it gives CASSSRTSEGETQYF. The chain combines TRBV5-4 with TRBJ2-5; 9 nucleotides align to TRBD2. CDR3 size: 15 residues. J gave up 5 bases and V 3 bases, and 8 bases lay outside the gene matches. Germline V gene lookup returns CDR1 SGHNT and CDR2 YYREEE (reference sequence).

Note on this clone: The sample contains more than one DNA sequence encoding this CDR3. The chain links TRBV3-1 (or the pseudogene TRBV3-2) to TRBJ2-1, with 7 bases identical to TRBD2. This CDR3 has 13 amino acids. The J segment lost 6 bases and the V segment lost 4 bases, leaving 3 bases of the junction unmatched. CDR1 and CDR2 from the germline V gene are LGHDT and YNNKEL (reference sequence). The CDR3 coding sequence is TGTGCCAGCAGCCTTGCTAGCGGCAATGAGCAGTTCTTC. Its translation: CASSLASGNEQFF.

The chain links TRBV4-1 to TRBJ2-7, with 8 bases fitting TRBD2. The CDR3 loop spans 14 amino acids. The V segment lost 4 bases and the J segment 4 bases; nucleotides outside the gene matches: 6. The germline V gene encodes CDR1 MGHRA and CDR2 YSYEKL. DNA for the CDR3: TGCGCCAGCAGCCCGTCGGGACTAGGGTACGAGCAGTACTTC. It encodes CASSPSGLGYEQYF.

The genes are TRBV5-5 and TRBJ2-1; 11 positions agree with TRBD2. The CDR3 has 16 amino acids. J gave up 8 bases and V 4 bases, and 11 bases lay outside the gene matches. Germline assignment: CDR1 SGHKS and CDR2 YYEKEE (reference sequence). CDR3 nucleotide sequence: TGTGCCAGCAGCAAAATAGCGGGAGGGCCTGGGGATGAGCAGTTCTTC. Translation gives CASSKIAGGPGDEQFF.

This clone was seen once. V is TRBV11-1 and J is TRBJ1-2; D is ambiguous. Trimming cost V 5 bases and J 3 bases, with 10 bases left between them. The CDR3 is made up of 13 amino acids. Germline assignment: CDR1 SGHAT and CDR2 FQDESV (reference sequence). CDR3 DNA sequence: TGTGCCAGCAGCGCGTCGGGGTACTATGGCTACACCTTC. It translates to CASSASGYYGYTF.

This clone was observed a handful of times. The CDR3 DNA follows: TGTGCCAGCAGCTTGGAACTATTCTACGAGCAGTACTTC. Protein product: CASSLELFYEQYF. The chain is built from TRBV5-4 and TRBJ2-7, with D unresolved. Germline-derived CDR1 and CDR2 are SGHNT and YYREEE (reference sequence). The CDR3 extends over 13 amino acids. Trimming shortened V by 0 bases and J by 3 bases, and 7 bases separated the two germline ends.

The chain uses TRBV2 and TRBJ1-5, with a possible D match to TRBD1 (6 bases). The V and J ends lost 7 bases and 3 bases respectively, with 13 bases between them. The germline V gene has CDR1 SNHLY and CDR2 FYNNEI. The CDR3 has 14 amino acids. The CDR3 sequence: CASTLPGANQPQHF. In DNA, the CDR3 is TGTGCCAGCACCCTCCCAGGGGCCAATCAGCCCCAGCATTTT.

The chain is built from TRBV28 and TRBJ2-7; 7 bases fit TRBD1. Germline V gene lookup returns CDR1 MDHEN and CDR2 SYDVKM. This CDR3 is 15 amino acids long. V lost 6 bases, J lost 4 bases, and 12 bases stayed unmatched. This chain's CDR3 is CASSTTFTGAYEQYF. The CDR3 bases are TGTGCCAGCAGCACGACCTTTACAGGGGCTTACGAGCAGTACTTC.

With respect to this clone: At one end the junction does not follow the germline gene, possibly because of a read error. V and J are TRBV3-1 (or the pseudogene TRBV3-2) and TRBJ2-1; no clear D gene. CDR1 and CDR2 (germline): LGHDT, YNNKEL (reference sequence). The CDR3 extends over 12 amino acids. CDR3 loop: CASNSQGGQLIF. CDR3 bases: TGTGCCAGCAACTCCCAAGGTGGGCAGTTGATCTTC.

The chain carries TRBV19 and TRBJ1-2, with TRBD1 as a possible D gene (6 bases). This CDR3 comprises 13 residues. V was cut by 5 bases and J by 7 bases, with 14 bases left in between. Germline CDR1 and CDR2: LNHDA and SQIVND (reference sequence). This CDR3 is CASSAYRDGGYTF. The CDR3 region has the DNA TGTGCCAGTAGTGCCTACAGGGACGGTGGCTACACCTTC.

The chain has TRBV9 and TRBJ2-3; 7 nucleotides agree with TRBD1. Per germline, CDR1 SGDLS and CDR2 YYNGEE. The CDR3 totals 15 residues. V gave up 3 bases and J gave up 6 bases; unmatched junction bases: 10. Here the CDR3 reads CASSARDSPADTQYF. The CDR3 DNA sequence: TGTGCCAGCAGCGCCCGGGACAGTCCGGCGGATACGCAGTATTTT.

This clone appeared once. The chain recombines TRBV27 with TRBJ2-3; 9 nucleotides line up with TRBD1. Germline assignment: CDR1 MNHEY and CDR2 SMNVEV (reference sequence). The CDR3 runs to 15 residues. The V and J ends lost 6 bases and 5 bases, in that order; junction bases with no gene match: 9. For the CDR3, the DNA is TGTGCCAGCAGCCCCGGGACAGGGTTCGGAGATACGCAGTATTTT. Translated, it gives CASSPGTGFGDTQYF.

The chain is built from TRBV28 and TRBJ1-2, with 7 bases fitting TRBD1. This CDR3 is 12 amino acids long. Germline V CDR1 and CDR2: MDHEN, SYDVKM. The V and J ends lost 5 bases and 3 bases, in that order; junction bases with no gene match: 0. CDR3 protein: CASSTGDYGYTF. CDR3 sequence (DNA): TGTGCCAGCAGTACAGGGGACTATGGCTACACCTTC.

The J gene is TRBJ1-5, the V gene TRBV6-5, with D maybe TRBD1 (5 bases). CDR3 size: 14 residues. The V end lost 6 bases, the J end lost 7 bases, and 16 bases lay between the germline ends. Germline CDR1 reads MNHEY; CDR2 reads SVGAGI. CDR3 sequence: CASSTFGGGQPQHF. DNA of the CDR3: TGTGCCAGCAGCACCTTCGGGGGGGGACAGCCCCAGCATTTT.

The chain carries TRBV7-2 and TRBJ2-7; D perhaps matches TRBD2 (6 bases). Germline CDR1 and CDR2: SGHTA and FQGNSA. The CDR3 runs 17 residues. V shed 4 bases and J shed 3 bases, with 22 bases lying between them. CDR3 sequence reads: CASSSRDSLYVYYEQYF. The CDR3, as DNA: TGTGCCAGCAGCTCCCGGGACTCCTTATATGTCTACTACGAGCAGTACTTC.

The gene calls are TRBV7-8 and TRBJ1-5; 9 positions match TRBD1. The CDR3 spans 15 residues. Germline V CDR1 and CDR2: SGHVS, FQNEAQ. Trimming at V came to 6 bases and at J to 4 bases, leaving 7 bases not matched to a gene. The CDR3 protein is CASSRLQGANQPQHF. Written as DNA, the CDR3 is TGTGCCAGCAGTCGATTACAGGGGGCGAATCAGCCCCAGCATTTT.

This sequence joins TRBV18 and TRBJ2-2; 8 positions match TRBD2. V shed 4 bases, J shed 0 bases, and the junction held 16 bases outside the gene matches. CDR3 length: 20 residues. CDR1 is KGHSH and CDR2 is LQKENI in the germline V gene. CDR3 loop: CASSRVGQLAGGANTGELFF. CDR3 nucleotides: TGTGCCAGCTCACGAGTGGGGCAATTGGCGGGAGGCGCGAACACCGGGGAGCTGTTTTTT.

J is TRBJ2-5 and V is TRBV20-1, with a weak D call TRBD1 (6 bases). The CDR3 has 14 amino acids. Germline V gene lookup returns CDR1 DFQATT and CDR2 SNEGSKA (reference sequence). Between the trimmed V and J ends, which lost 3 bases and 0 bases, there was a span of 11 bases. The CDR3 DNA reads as TGCAGTGCTAGTACAGGGTTCTACCAAGAGACCCAGTACTTC. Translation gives CSASTGFYQETQYF.

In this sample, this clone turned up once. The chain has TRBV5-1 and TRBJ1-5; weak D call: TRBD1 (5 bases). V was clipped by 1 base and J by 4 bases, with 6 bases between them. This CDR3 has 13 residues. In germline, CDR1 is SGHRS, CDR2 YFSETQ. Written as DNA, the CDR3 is TGCGCCAGCAGCTTGAGGGGTAATCAGCCCCAGCATTTT. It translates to CASSLRGNQPQHF.